A selection of T cell receptor beta chains follows, all from one sample in a study of cytomegalovirus exposure and HLA in healthy donors. Only in-frame clones appear in the TCRdb table, and some are missing; sequencing was by immunoSEQ multiplex PCR. This table holds 150,000 or so clones, more than 80% found once. Sequences were obtained from PBMCs. These receptors were taken from a woman aged 18 to 35 in good health and CMV-seronegative. The CDR3 runs from the conserved cysteine through the conserved F or W. A D gene is named only where the DNA matches it firmly. The listing skips clone size in some rows; elsewhere it reads once, few, many or a size class.

D gene: NA; clone size: NA; J gene: TRBJ2-2; V gene: TRBV5-1; CDR3 DNA: TGCGCCAGCAGCTTGTTCGACACCGGGGAGCTGTTTTTT; CDR3 protein: CASSLFDTGELFF
D gene: NA; clone size: NA; J gene: TRBJ2-3; V gene: TRBV5-4; CDR3 DNA: TGTGCCAGCAGCTTCTCTAGTGGGAGAAGCACAGATACGCAGTATTTT; CDR3 protein: CASSFSSGRSTDTQYF
D gene: TRBD2; clone size: few; J gene: TRBJ2-6; V gene: TRBV11-2; CDR3 DNA: TGTGCCAGCAGCTTCCTAGCGGGAACCTTCTCTGGGGCCAACGTCCTGACTTTC; CDR3 protein: CASSFLAGTFSGANVLTF
D gene: TRBD2; clone size: NA; J gene: TRBJ2-3; V gene: TRBV7-3; CDR3 DNA: TGTGCCAGCAGCCCGACTAGCGGGAGCACAGATACGCAGTATTTT; CDR3 protein: CASSPTSGSTDTQYF
D gene: TRBD2; clone size: once; J gene: TRBJ2-1; V gene: TRBV19; CDR3 DNA: TGTGCCAGTAGTATAGCTTCTGCGGGAGTAGCGGTGTATGAGCAGTTCTTC; CDR3 protein: CASSIASAGVAVYEQFF
D gene: TRBD1; clone size: NA; J gene: TRBJ1-6; V gene: TRBV15; CDR3 DNA: TGTGCCACCAGCAGCAGACAGGGATACAATTCACCCCTCCACTTT; CDR3 protein: CATSSRQGYNSPLHF
D gene: TRBD2; clone size: NA; J gene: TRBJ2-7; V gene: TRBV5-4; CDR3 DNA: TGTGCCAGCAGCTTGGATTCGCAGGGAGGGAACGAGCAGTACTTC; CDR3 protein: CASSLDSQGGNEQYF
D gene: NA; clone size: NA; J gene: TRBJ2-6; V gene: TRBV11-2; CDR3 DNA: TGTGCCAGCAGCGAAGGGACACTTAGCTCTGGGGCCAACGTCCTGACTTTC; CDR3 protein: CASSEGTLSSGANVLTF
D gene: TRBD1; clone size: NA; J gene: TRBJ2-7; V gene: TRBV19; CDR3 DNA: TGTGCCAGTAGTCATGGGCCGGGACAGGGGACCTACGAGCAGTACTTC; CDR3 protein: CASSHGPGQGTYEQYF
D gene: TRBD2; clone size: NA; J gene: TRBJ2-7; V gene: TRBV11-2; CDR3 DNA: TGTGCCAGCAGTCCGACTAGCAGGTGGGGAGACTACGAGCAGTACTTC; CDR3 protein: CASSPTSRWGDYEQYF
D gene: NA; clone size: NA; J gene: TRBJ1-1; V gene: TRBV29-1; CDR3 DNA: TGCAGCGTTGAAGATGACAAGCAAGTCGTGGCTTTCTTT; CDR3 protein: CSVEDDKQVVAFF
D gene: NA; clone size: NA; J gene: TRBJ1-5; V gene: TRBV4-1; CDR3 DNA: TGCGCCAGCAGCCAAGAAGTATCACGCGATCAGCCCCAGCATTTT; CDR3 protein: CASSQEVSRDQPQHF
D gene: TRBD2; clone size: NA; J gene: TRBJ2-3; V gene: TRBV9; CDR3 DNA: TGTGCCAGCAGCGTAGTAGCGGGGACTCGCGTTACGCAGTATTTT; CDR3 protein: CASSVVAGTRVTQYF
D gene: TRBD1; clone size: NA; J gene: TRBJ2-7; V gene: TRBV4-1; CDR3 DNA: TGCGCCAGCAGCCGTGGACAGGGGGTAGGGAACGAGCAGTACTTC; CDR3 protein: CASSRGQGVGNEQYF
D gene: NA; clone size: NA; J gene: TRBJ2-2; V gene: TRBV10-3; CDR3 DNA: TGTGCCATCAGTGGGACTCAGAAGGTAACCGGGGAGCTGTTTTTT; CDR3 protein: CAISGTQKVTGELFF
D gene: NA; clone size: few; J gene: TRBJ2-5; V gene: TRBV5-4; CDR3 DNA: TGTGCCAGCAGCTCCGGGATTCCAAAAGAGACCCAGTACTTC; CDR3 protein: CASSSGIPKETQYF